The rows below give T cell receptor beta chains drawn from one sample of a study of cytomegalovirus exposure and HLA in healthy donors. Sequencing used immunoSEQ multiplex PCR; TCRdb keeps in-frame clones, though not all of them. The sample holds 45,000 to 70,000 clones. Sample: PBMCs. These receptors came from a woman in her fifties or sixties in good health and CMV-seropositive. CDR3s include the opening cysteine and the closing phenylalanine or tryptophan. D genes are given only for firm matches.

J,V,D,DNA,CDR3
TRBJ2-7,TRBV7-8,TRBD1,TGTGCCAGCAGCATCGGGACAGCCTACGAGCAGTACTTC,CASSIGTAYEQYF
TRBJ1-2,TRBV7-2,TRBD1,TGTGCCAGCAGCTTAGAGGGGACAGGGGGCCCCTATGGCTACACCTTC,CASSLEGTGGPYGYTF
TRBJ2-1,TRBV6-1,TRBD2,TGTGCCAGCAAAACGGGACTAGCCACCTACAATGAGCAGTTCTTC,CASKTGLATYNEQFF
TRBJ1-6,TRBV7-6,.,TGTGCCAGCAGCTCCACGGCAGGGCAGGGCTCACCCCTCCACTTT,CASSSTAGQGSPLHF
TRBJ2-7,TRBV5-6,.,TGTGCCAGCAGCCAACAGGTCTACGAGCAGTACTTC,CASSQQVYEQYF
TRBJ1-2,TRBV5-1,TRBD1,TGCGCCAGCAGAAAAACCGGACAGGGAGGAGATGGCTACACCTTC,CASRKTGQGGDGYTF
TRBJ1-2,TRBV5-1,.,TGCGCCAGCAGCCTAACCGCTAACTATGGCTACACCTTC,CASSLTANYGYTF
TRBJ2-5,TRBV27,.,TGTGCCAGCAGTAGACCCCCGGGAGAGACCCAGTACTTC,CASSRPPGETQYF
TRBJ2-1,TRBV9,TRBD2,TGTGCCAGCAGCGTATCCGCTAGCGGGAGGGTCAATGAGCAGTTCTTC,CASSVSASGRVNEQFF
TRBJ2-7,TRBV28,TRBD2,TGTGCCAGCAGTTTCAACGGACTAGCGGGAGGGCCGCGTATTTACGAGCAGTACTTC,CASSFNGLAGGPRIYEQYF
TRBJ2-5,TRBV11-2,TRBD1,TGTGCCAGCAGCTTAGCACAGGGGAATGGAGAGACCCAGTACTTC,CASSLAQGNGETQYF
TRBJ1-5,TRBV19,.,TGTGCCAGTAGTATAGATTCTGGGGTGAGGGGCAATCAGCCCCAGCATTTT,CASSIDSGVRGNQPQHF
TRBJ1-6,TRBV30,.,TGTGCCTGGAGAAGACACATAAATTCACCCCTCCACTTT,CAWRRHINSPLHF
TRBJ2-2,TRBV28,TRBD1,TGTGCCATCCGAGGGACAGCGAACACCGGGGAGCTGTTTTTT,CAIRGTANTGELFF
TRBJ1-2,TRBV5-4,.,TGTGCCAGCAGCTTGGGAGGTCGGGGGAACCAGTATGGCTACACCTTC,CASSLGGRGNQYGYTF
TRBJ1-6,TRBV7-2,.,TGTGCCAGCAGCTTAGCGGGAGGATCCACCTATAATTCACCCCTCCACTTT,CASSLAGGSTYNSPLHF
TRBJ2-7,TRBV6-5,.,TGTGCCAGCAGTACCATAATGACAGATTACGAGCAGTACTTC,CASSTIMTDYEQYF
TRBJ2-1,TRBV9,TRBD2,TGTGCCAGCAGCCTCACCTGGACTAGCGGCAATGAGCAGTTCTTC,CASSLTWTSGNEQFF
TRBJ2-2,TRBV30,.,TGTGCCTGGGATACTAGCGGGGAGCTGTTTTTT,CAWDTSGELFF
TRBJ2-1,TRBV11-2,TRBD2,TGTGCCAGCAGCTTAGAGGCCGGGACTAGCGGAGTAGGGCAGTTCTTC,CASSLEAGTSGVGQFF
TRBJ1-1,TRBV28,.,TGTGCCAGCAGTTCCGGACAGATTCTCGTCTATGAAGCTTTCTTT,CASSSGQILVYEAFF
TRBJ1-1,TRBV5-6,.,TGTGCCAGCAGCTTTAAGAACACTGAAGCTTTCTTT,CASSFKNTEAFF
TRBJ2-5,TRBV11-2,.,TGTGCCAGCAGCCCCCACATCGGGGAGCAGTACTTC,CASSPHIGEQYF
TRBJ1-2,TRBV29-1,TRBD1,TGCAGCGTTGGACAGGGGGCAGGGTATGGCTACACCTTC,CSVGQGAGYGYTF
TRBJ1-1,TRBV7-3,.,TGTGCCAGCAGCTCGGGTTCCGTGAACACTGAAGCTTTCTTT,CASSSGSVNTEAFF
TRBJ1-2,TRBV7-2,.,TGTGCCAGCAGCCGGGACAACTTGAACGGCTACACCTTC,CASSRDNLNGYTF
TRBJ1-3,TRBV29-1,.,TGCAGCGTTGGCGAGTGGGGGCGAGGTGGAAACACCATATATTTT,CSVGEWGRGGNTIYF
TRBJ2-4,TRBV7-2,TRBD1,TGTGCCAGCAGCTTAGGCCCCGGACAGGGGTTCATTCAGTACTTC,CASSLGPGQGFIQYF
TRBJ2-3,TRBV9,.,TGTGCCAGCAGCGTAGCTGGTATAGGCACAGATACGCAGTATTTT,CASSVAGIGTDTQYF
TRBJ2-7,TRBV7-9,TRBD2,TGTGCCAGCAGCTCCGGACTAGCGTCCGAGCAGTACTTC,CASSSGLASEQYF
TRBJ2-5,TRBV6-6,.,TGTGCCAGCAGTCCACAAGAGACCCAGTACTTC,CASSPQETQYF